These 19 T cell receptor beta chains were sequenced from one sample in a study of cytomegalovirus exposure and HLA in healthy donors (dated by TCRdb to about 2017). The method behind the library was the immunoSEQ multiplex PCR assay. TCRdb took over this immuneACCESS table, retaining in-frame rearrangements with V and J assigned. Such tables are incomplete; in checked studies, under half of the missing clones stem from an unresolved V gene, and the remainder is unexplained. The sample includes more than 150,000 clones, with 84% observed a single time. The ten largest clones capture less than 8.5% of the sample. Sequenced: PBMCs. These receptors were taken from a man aged 18 to 30 in good health and CMV-seropositive.

V is TRBV6-4 and J is TRBJ2-6; no clear D. Trimming left V 3 bases short and J 3 bases short, with 9 bases between. The CDR3 sequence is 15 residues long. CDR1 and CDR2 from the germline V gene are MRHNA and SNTAGT. The CDR3 coding sequence is TGTGCCAGCAGTGAATCAGAAAGTGGGGCCAACGTCCTGACTTTC. It specifies CASSESESGANVLTF.

The chain couples TRBV4-2 to TRBJ2-3; 16 bases match TRBD2. CDR3 length: 19 amino acids. Germline V CDR1 and CDR2: LGHNA, YNFKEQ. V lost 0 bases, J lost 1 base, and 4 bases stayed unmatched. Here the CDR3 DNA reads TGTGCCAGCAGCCAAGAGGGGACTAGCGGGAGGGCCGGCACAGATACGCAGTATTTT. Translated: CASSQEGTSGRAGTDTQYF.

The chain carries TRBV19 and TRBJ2-7; TRBD1 matches 10 bases. In germline, CDR1 is LNHDA, CDR2 SQIVND (reference sequence). V shed 5 bases, J shed 2 bases, and the junction held 3 bases outside the gene matches. The CDR3 extends over 14 amino acids. The CDR3: CASSGQGGPYEQYF. The DNA of the CDR3 is TGTGCCAGTAGTGGACAGGGGGGCCCCTACGAGCAGTACTTC.

The chain is built from TRBV7-2 and TRBJ1-2; 7 bases are shared with TRBD1. The V gene end was trimmed by 3 bases and the J gene end by 6 bases; junction bases not matched to a gene: 7. Germline assignment: CDR1 SGHTA and CDR2 FQGNSA. The CDR3 loop spans 14 amino acids. For the CDR3, the DNA is TGTGCCAGCAGCTTTTTACAGGGGTTCGATGGCTACACCTTC. It specifies CASSFLQGFDGYTF.

There are a few counts of this clone. The J gene is TRBJ2-7, the V gene TRBV7-5; TRBD2, as called in the table, went unchecked against the DNA. TRBV7-5 is designated a pseudogene. The CDR3 is 18 residues long. Written as DNA, the CDR3 is TGTGTCAGAAGCTTATTTTTCGGGGTGAGGGTCAGGATGCGTGAGCAGTACTTC. The encoded protein is CVRSLFFGVRVRMREQYF.

This clone was detected only a few times. The V and J genes are TRBV29-1 and TRBJ1-5; TRBD1 aligns across 8 bases. Trimming removed 6 bases from V and 0 bases from J; junction bases left unmatched: 1. The CDR3 sequence is 13 residues long. CDR1 SQVTM and CDR2 ANQGSEA come from the germline V gene. The DNA of the CDR3 is TGCAGCGTAGGGACAGGTAGCAATCAGCCCCAGCATTTT. It codes for CSVGTGSNQPQHF.

In this sample, this clone turned up once. The chain carries TRBV9 and TRBJ2-1; tentatively, D is TRBD2 (6 bases). Germline-derived CDR1 and CDR2 are SGDLS and YYNGEE. The V end lost 4 bases, the J end lost 0 bases, and 17 bases lay between the germline ends. This CDR3 has 17 residues. The DNA of the CDR3 is TGTGCCAGCAGCCCCGCGGGGACGCCGAGCTCCTACAATGAGCAGTTCTTC. This codes for CASSPAGTPSSYNEQFF.

The chain has TRBV19 and TRBJ2-2; 8 bases match TRBD2. The CDR3 extends over 15 amino acids. Germline V CDR1 and CDR2: LNHDA, SQIVND (reference sequence). V lost 5 bases, J lost 5 bases, and 7 bases stayed unmatched. In DNA, the CDR3 is TGTGCCAGTAGTCCATATAGCGGGACTACCGGGGAGCTGTTTTTT. It translates to CASSPYSGTTGELFF.

This clone occurred many times. CDR3 in amino acids: CASAYFRGTGELFF. In nucleotides, the CDR3 is TGTGCCAGCGCTTACTTTAGAGGCACCGGGGAGCTGTTTTTT. V usage is TRBV6-5 and J usage is TRBJ2-2; D ambiguous. Germline assignment: CDR1 MNHEY and CDR2 SVGAGI. The CDR3 totals 14 residues. Trimming took off 8 bases at V and 4 bases at J, with 14 bases between the two ends.

J is TRBJ2-7 and V is TRBV29-1, with TRBD1 matching over 11 bases. V dropped 7 bases and J dropped 3; count of bases not matched to a gene: 8. There are 14 residues in the CDR3. Germline V gene lookup returns CDR1 SQVTM and CDR2 ANQGSEA. CDR3 in amino acids: CSALGTGGSYEQYF. The CDR3 region has the DNA TGCAGCGCCTTAGGGACAGGGGGTAGCTACGAGCAGTACTTC.

This clone was seen a few times. This rearrangement joins TRBV7-2 to TRBJ1-2; D is possibly TRBD1 (6 bases). V lost 5 bases, J lost 4 bases, and 11 bases lay in between. Per germline, CDR1 SGHTA and CDR2 FQGNSA. This CDR3 contains 13 residues. The CDR3 DNA follows: TGTGCCAGCAGCCCAGGGGACCTCTATGGCTACACCTTC. This codes for CASSPGDLYGYTF.

The V and J genes are TRBV18 and TRBJ2-1; tentative D call: TRBD1 (6 bases). Trimming took 3 bases from V and 2 from J, leaving 8 bases between them. This CDR3 region has 14 residues. The germline gives CDR1 KGHSH, CDR2 LQKENI. The CDR3 region is CASSPGTTYNEQFF. The CDR3 DNA sequence: TGTGCCAGCTCACCCGGGACAACCTACAATGAGCAGTTCTTC.

CDR3 bases: TGTGCCAGCAGCCCCGGTAGCTCCGCGGGGACCGGGGAGCTGTTTTTT. Translating gives CASSPGSSAGTGELFF. J is TRBJ2-2 and V is TRBV9; TRBD2 might be the D (6 bases). The CDR3 is made up of 16 amino acids. Germline V gene sequence: CDR1 SGDLS, CDR2 YYNGEE. V lost 4 bases to trimming and J lost 5 bases, with 18 bases between them. The whole variable domain, filled in from reference TRBV9 and TRBJ2-2, reads DSGVTQTPKHLITATGQRVTLRCSPRSGDLSVYWYQQSLDQGLQFLIQYYNGEERAKGNILERFSAQQFPDLHSELNLSSLELGDSALYFCASSPGSSAGTGELFFGEGSRLTVL.

CDR3 coding DNA: TGTGCCAGCAGCTCCCCGACAGGGCCAAGCACAGATACGCAGTATTTT. Translation gives CASSSPTGPSTDTQYF. V and J are TRBV7-2 and TRBJ2-3, with 7 positions matching TRBD1. This CDR3 spans 16 amino acids. Germline V lookup: CDR1 SGHTA, CDR2 FQGNSA. After removal of 4 bases from V and 0 bases from J, the junction contained 7 bases not matched to a gene. Drawing the rest from reference TRBV7-2 and TRBJ2-3, the complete variable domain is GAGVSQSPSNKVTEKGKDVELRCDPISGHTALYWYRQSLGQGLEFLIYFQGNSAPDKSGLPSDRFSAERTGGSVSTLTIQRTQQEDSAVYLCASSSPTGPSTDTQYFGPGTRLTVL.

This chain connects TRBV28 to TRBJ1-1, with D possibly TRBD1 on 6 matching bases. V was clipped by 5 bases and J by 0 bases, with 16 bases between them. Germline CDR1 and CDR2: MDHEN and SYDVKM. The CDR3 sequence is 16 residues long. Here the CDR3 DNA reads TGTGCCAGCAGTCCGCGACAGGTTAAGCTGAACACTGAAGCTTTCTTT. This gives the protein CASSPRQVKLNTEAFF.

The rearrangement links TRBV4-2 to TRBJ2-1; TRBD2 matches 10 bases. After removal of 2 bases from V and 8 bases from J, the junction contained 3 bases not matched to a gene. This CDR3 region has 14 residues. Germline V gene data show CDR1 as LGHNA and CDR2 as YNFKEQ. CDR3 in DNA: TGTGCCAGCAGCCAAAGACTAGCGGGCGATGAGCAGTTCTTC. Translated: CASSQRLAGDEQFF.

CDR3 protein: CASSLVLRGGTEAFF. As DNA, the CDR3 is TGTGCCAGCAGTCTAGTTCTTAGAGGAGGCACTGAAGCTTTCTTT. The genes are TRBV27 and TRBJ1-1, with D unresolved. Trimming cost V 5 bases and J 4 bases, with 17 bases left between them. This CDR3 has 15 amino acids. In germline, CDR1 is MNHEY, CDR2 SMNVEV (reference sequence).

The chain has TRBV5-1 and TRBJ2-7, with a possible D match to TRBD2 (5 bases). From germline, CDR1 is SGHRS and CDR2 YFSETQ. The CDR3 totals 15 residues. V lost 5 bases and J lost 2, with 17 bases in between. The CDR3 nucleotides are TGCGCCAGCAGAAGAGGAGGACCGGAGCCCTACGAGCAGTACTTC. Encoded protein: CASRRGGPEPYEQYF. The whole variable domain, filled in from reference TRBV5-1 and TRBJ2-7, reads KAGVTQTPRYLIKTRGQQVTLSCSPISGHRSVSWYQQTPGQGLQFLFEYFSETQRNKGNFPGRFSGRQFSNSRSEMNVSTLELGDSALYLCASRRGGPEPYEQYFGPGTRLTVT.

The chain joins TRBV10-1 to TRBJ2-3; no firm D call. V was cut by 8 bases and J by 5 bases, with 11 bases left in between. The CDR3 extends over 12 amino acids. The germline CDR1 and CDR2 sequences are WNHNN and SYGVQD (reference sequence). This CDR3 is CASALFGDTQYF. The CDR3 DNA is TGCGCCAGCGCTCTGTTCGGAGATACGCAGTATTTT.